A single sample gave rise to the 9 T cell receptor beta chains below, sequenced in a study of T cell changes during pregnancy in multiple sclerosis. The protocol was immunoSEQ multiplex PCR, while the TCRdb copy is restricted to in-frame clones and leaves out a portion. The sample has 58,000 or so clones; 88% are singletons. The sequencing here drew on CD4+ T cells from peripheral blood mononuclear cells, taken in the third trimester of pregnancy. These receptors came from a female donor with multiple sclerosis, enrolled in a pregnancy study.

CDR3 in amino acids: CAWSVLGRTEAFF. In DNA, the CDR3 is TGTGCCTGGAGTGTACTAGGGAGGACTGAAGCTTTCTTT. The genes are TRBV30 and TRBJ1-1; D ambiguous. With 0 bases removed from V and 5 bases from J, the gap between germline ends came to 10 bases. CDR3 length: 13 amino acids. Germline V lookup: CDR1 GTSNPN, CDR2 SVGIG (reference sequence).

The J gene is TRBJ2-7, the V gene TRBV11-2; 9 nucleotides line up with TRBD1. Trimming at V came to 5 bases and at J to 6 bases, leaving 20 bases not matched to a gene. Germline V lookup: CDR1 SGHAT, CDR2 FQNNGV. This CDR3 has 18 residues. CDR3 nucleotides: TGTGCCAGCAGCCTGACGGGACAGGGAAGACTACTACGGGGCGAGCAGTACTTC. It translates to CASSLTGQGRLLRGEQYF.

The chain carries TRBV6-1 and TRBJ1-1; D remains unclear. The CDR3 consists of 15 residues. The germline V gene has CDR1 MNHNS and CDR2 SASEGT. Trimming stripped 0 bases from V and 4 bases from J, with 12 bases between. The CDR3 protein is CASSEALRRGTEAFF. The CDR3 DNA is TGTGCCAGCAGTGAAGCGCTTCGGCGGGGCACTGAAGCTTTCTTT.

The genes are TRBV30 and TRBJ1-2; unclear D gene. The germline CDR1 and CDR2 sequences are GTSNPN and SVGIG (reference sequence). V lost 2 bases, J lost 8 bases, and 9 bases lay in between. The length of the CDR3 is 11 residues. CDR3 residues: CAWSPSLGYTF. The CDR3 coding sequence is TGTGCCTGGAGTCCCTCTCTGGGCTACACCTTC. Combining the CDR3 with reference TRBV30 and TRBJ1-2 gives the whole variable domain SQTIHQWPATLVQPVGSPLSLECTVEGTSNPNLYWYRQAAGRGLQLLFYSVGIGQISSEVPQNLSASRPQDRQFILSSKKLLLSDSGFYLCAWSPSLGYTFGSGTRLTVV.

Worth noting for this clone: Other DNA sequences within the sample encode an identical CDR3. The V gene is TRBV27, the J gene TRBJ2-5; D may be TRBD2 (7 bases). Germline CDR1 and CDR2: MNHEY and SMNVEV (reference sequence). The CDR3 is made up of 13 amino acids. Trimming took off 3 bases at V and 4 bases at J, with 9 bases between the two ends. This CDR3 reads CASSLGGRETQYF. DNA for the CDR3: TGTGCCAGCAGTTTGGGGGGGCGAGAGACCCAGTACTTC.

The chain joins TRBV19 to TRBJ1-2; 7 nucleotides match TRBD1. Germline V CDR1 and CDR2: LNHDA, SQIVND (reference sequence). The V segment lost 6 bases and the J segment 5 bases; nucleotides outside the gene matches: 6. This CDR3 spans 13 amino acids. CDR3 sequence (DNA): TGTGCCAGTAGCCCCACAGGGGTGTATGGCTACACCTTC. It yields the protein CASSPTGVYGYTF.

The chain couples TRBV7-9 to TRBJ1-2; 8 bases are a match to TRBD1. The germline gives CDR1 SEHNR, CDR2 FQNEAQ (reference sequence). With V trimmed by 5 bases and J by 5 bases, 13 bases remained unmatched. CDR3 length equals 16 residues. DNA for the CDR3: TGTGCCAGCAGCCTCGGGACAGGAGCTACCGAGTATGGCTACACCTTC. Its protein is CASSLGTGATEYGYTF. Full variable domain (rest looked up from reference TRBV7-9 and TRBJ1-2): DTGVSQNPRHKITKRGQNVTFRCDPISEHNRLYWYRQTLGQGPEFLTYFQNEAQLEKSRLLSDRFSAERPKGSFSTLEIQRTEQGDSAMYLCASSLGTGATEYGYTFGSGTRLTVV.

This rearrangement joins TRBV10-3 to TRBJ2-1, with 7 positions matching TRBD2. The V and J ends lost 0 bases and 1 base, in that order; junction bases with no gene match: 6. Per germline, CDR1 ENHRY and CDR2 SYGVKD. The length of the CDR3 is 17 residues. This CDR3 is CAISESTAGISYNEQFF. CDR3 DNA sequence: TGTGCCATCAGTGAGTCAACAGCGGGGATATCCTACAATGAGCAGTTCTTC.

The genes are TRBV7-9 and TRBJ1-5, with 8 nucleotides matching TRBD1. CDR1 is SEHNR, CDR2 FQNEAQ, per germline (reference sequence). Trimming cost V 5 bases and J 5 bases; bases outside gene matches: 2. The CDR3 consists of 13 residues. The CDR3 here is CASSPTGDQPQHF. CDR3 DNA sequence: TGTGCCAGCAGCCCGACAGGGGATCAGCCCCAGCATTTT.